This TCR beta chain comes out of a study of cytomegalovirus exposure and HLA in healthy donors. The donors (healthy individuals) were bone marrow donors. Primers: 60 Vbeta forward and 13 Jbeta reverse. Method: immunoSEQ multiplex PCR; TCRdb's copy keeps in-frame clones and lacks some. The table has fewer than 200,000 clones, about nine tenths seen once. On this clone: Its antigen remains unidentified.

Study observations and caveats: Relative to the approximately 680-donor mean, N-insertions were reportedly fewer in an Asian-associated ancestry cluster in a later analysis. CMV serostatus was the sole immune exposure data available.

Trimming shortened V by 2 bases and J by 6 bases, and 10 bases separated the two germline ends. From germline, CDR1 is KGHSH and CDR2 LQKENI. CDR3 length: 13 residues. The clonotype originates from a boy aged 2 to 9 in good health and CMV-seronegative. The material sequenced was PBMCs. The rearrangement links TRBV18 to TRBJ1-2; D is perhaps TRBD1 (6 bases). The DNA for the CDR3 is TGTGCCAGCTCACCAAATGCAGGGGATGGCTACACCTTC. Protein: CASSPNAGDGYTF.